The present T cell receptor (beta chain) was sequenced within a study of blood T cell repertoires in COVID-19. As for the study in general: Both acute and convalescent COVID-19 samples were obtained from the United States, Italy and Spain. Sources were T cells, B-cell-depleted T cells, or PBMCs; the material itself was cDNA or gDNA.

Only a few counts were recorded for this clone. The authors' processing: Estimated nucleated cell counts came from reference gene primer amplification. Repertoires were generated with immunoSEQ multiplex PCR, while TCRdb's copy carries only in-frame clones and drops some. The V and J calls and the clone size are those of that table, but D and trimming were determined from the DNA. The table records 150,000 to 180,000 clones, over 70% of them present only once. Per germline, CDR1 SGHDN and CDR2 FVKESK. The CDR3 totals 12 residues. The V gene lost 4 bases and the J gene lost 11 bases, with 14 bases spanning the gap.

The chain uses TRBV14 and TRBJ1-1; perhaps TRBD1 as D (6 bases). This clonotype was sampled from a man between 60 and 75 years old with acute or convalescent COVID-19. Specimen: peripheral blood. The CDR3 reads CASSLGRQGAFF. In DNA form, the CDR3 reads TGTGCCAGCAGCCTGGGGCGTCAGGGGGCTTTCTTT.